These T cell receptor beta chains were read from a single sample in a study of blood T cell repertoires in COVID-19. The table came from immunoSEQ multiplex PCR; TCRdb's copy has only in-frame clones and leaves some out. The table includes some 270,000 clones, 91% detected once. Sequenced sample: PBMCs or T cells enriched from blood (not recorded which). These receptors all stem from a man aged 35-49 years who had been exposed to COVID-19. The CDR3 runs from the conserved cysteine through the conserved F or W. D genes are given only for firm matches. Expanded clones get a size class; other rows say once, few or many, or leave the size out.

clone_size: -; v_call: TRBV10-3; j_call: TRBJ2-7; d_call: TRBD1; cdr3_aa: CAISRQGATDSEQYF; cdr3_nt: TGTGCCATCAGTCGACAGGGGGCAACGGATAGCGAGCAGTACTTC
clone_size: -; v_call: TRBV28; j_call: TRBJ2-1; d_call: -; cdr3_aa: CASSLLRTEQFF; cdr3_nt: TGTGCCAGCAGTTTACTGAGAACTGAGCAGTTCTTC
clone_size: -; v_call: TRBV5-1; j_call: TRBJ2-7; d_call: TRBD2; cdr3_aa: CASSYSAGGPYEQYF; cdr3_nt: TGCGCCAGCAGCTATTCAGCGGGAGGACCCTACGAGCAGTACTTC
clone_size: -; v_call: TRBV5-1; j_call: TRBJ2-7; d_call: TRBD1; cdr3_aa: CASSSSGQGSYEQYF; cdr3_nt: TGCGCCAGCAGCTCCTCCGGACAGGGTTCCTACGAGCAGTACTTC
clone_size: -; v_call: TRBV6-5; j_call: TRBJ1-1; d_call: -; cdr3_aa: CASSYLRGLSEAFF; cdr3_nt: TGTGCCAGCAGTTACCTTAGGGGTTTGTCTGAAGCTTTCTTT
clone_size: -; v_call: TRBV5-1; j_call: TRBJ2-1; d_call: TRBD1; cdr3_aa: CASGSTGSDEQFF; cdr3_nt: TGCGCCAGCGGCTCGACAGGGAGCGATGAGCAGTTCTTC
clone_size: -; v_call: TRBV15; j_call: TRBJ2-7; d_call: TRBD2; cdr3_aa: CATSGASGGPVYEQYF; cdr3_nt: TGTGCCACCAGCGGTGCTTCGGGGGGGCCAGTCTACGAGCAGTACTTC
clone_size: few; v_call: TRBV7-9; j_call: TRBJ2-1; d_call: TRBD1; cdr3_aa: CASSIVWDRGKGEQFF; cdr3_nt: TGTGCCAGCAGCATCGTCTGGGACAGGGGGAAAGGTGAGCAGTTCTTC
clone_size: -; v_call: TRBV19; j_call: TRBJ1-1; d_call: -; cdr3_aa: CASSPSGTEAFF; cdr3_nt: TGTGCCAGTAGTCCTTCGGGCACTGAAGCTTTCTTT
clone_size: -; v_call: TRBV6-1; j_call: TRBJ1-2; d_call: -; cdr3_aa: CASSEIQVRGYTF; cdr3_nt: TGTGCCAGCAGTGAGATACAGGTGCGGGGCTACACCTTC
clone_size: -; v_call: TRBV28; j_call: TRBJ1-5; d_call: -; cdr3_aa: CASSRDSANQPQHF; cdr3_nt: TGTGCCAGCAGCCGAGACAGCGCCAATCAGCCCCAGCATTTT
clone_size: -; v_call: TRBV27; j_call: TRBJ1-5; d_call: -; cdr3_aa: CASSYAGLEPQHF; cdr3_nt: TGTGCCAGCAGTTACGCGGGGCTTGAGCCCCAGCATTTT
clone_size: -; v_call: TRBV4-1; j_call: TRBJ1-2; d_call: -; cdr3_aa: CASSQSRGSNGYTF; cdr3_nt: TGCGCCAGCAGCCAATCGCGGGGTTCTAATGGCTACACCTTC
clone_size: -; v_call: TRBV14; j_call: TRBJ1-1; d_call: -; cdr3_aa: CASSHTVLAEAFF; cdr3_nt: TGTGCCAGCAGCCATACGGTTCTGGCTGAAGCTTTCTTT
clone_size: -; v_call: TRBV27; j_call: TRBJ2-3; d_call: -; cdr3_aa: CASSLGRLTAGTDTQYF; cdr3_nt: TGTGCCAGCAGTCTGGGGCGCTTGACTGCCGGCACAGATACGCAGTATTTT
clone_size: -; v_call: TRBV28; j_call: TRBJ1-2; d_call: -; cdr3_aa: CASRRTGYGYTF; cdr3_nt: TGTGCCAGCAGGAGAACAGGGTATGGCTACACCTTC
clone_size: -; v_call: TRBV30; j_call: TRBJ2-3; d_call: TRBD2; cdr3_aa: CAWSLGFGGGPGDTQYF; cdr3_nt: TGTGCCTGGAGTCTCGGGTTTGGGGGAGGGCCAGGAGATACGCAGTATTTT
clone_size: few; v_call: TRBV7-6; j_call: TRBJ2-1; d_call: -; cdr3_aa: CASSFIIGQNFTIGEQFF; cdr3_nt: TGTGCCAGCAGCTTCATTATTGGGCAGAACTTTACAATCGGTGAGCAGTTCTTC
clone_size: once; v_call: TRBV15; j_call: TRBJ1-6; d_call: TRBD1; cdr3_aa: CATSRDARTGNSPLHF; cdr3_nt: TGTGCCACCAGCAGAGATGCCCGGACAGGGAATTCACCCCTCCACTTT
clone_size: -; v_call: TRBV12-5; j_call: TRBJ1-2; d_call: -; cdr3_aa: CASGLSEVISYGYTF; cdr3_nt: TGTGCTAGTGGTTTATCAGAGGTAATATCCTATGGCTACACCTTC
clone_size: -; v_call: TRBV9; j_call: TRBJ2-3; d_call: TRBD2; cdr3_aa: CASSVSGSDTDTQYF; cdr3_nt: TGTGCCAGCAGCGTTAGCGGGAGTGATACAGATACGCAGTATTTT
clone_size: -; v_call: TRBV7-6; j_call: TRBJ2-3; d_call: TRBD2; cdr3_aa: CASSRLAGEADTQYF; cdr3_nt: TGTGCCAGCAGCCGTCTAGCGGGAGAGGCAGATACGCAGTATTTT
clone_size: -; v_call: TRBV7-2; j_call: TRBJ2-7; d_call: -; cdr3_aa: CASRRGTTYEQYF; cdr3_nt: TGTGCCAGTAGAAGGGGCACAACCTACGAGCAGTACTTC
clone_size: -; v_call: TRBV20-1; j_call: TRBJ2-3; d_call: TRBD2; cdr3_aa: CSASGTSGRDTQYF; cdr3_nt: TGCAGTGCTAGTGGGACTAGCGGGAGAGATACGCAGTATTTT